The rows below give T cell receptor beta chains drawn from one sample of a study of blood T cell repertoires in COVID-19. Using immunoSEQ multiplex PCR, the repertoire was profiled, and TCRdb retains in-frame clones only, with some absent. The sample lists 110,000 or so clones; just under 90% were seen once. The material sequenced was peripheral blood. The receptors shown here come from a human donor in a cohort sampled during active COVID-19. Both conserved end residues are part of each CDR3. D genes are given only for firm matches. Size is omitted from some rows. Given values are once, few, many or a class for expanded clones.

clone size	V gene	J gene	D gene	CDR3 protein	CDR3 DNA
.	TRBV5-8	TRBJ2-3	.	CASSFTGSSTDTQYF	TGTGCCAGCAGCTTCACAGGATCTAGCACAGATACGCAGTATTTT
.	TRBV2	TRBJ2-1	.	CASSTSGPYNEQFF	TGTGCCAGCAGTACCAGCGGACCCTACAATGAGCAGTTCTTC
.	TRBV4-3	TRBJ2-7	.	CASSQDGSFYEQYF	TGCGCCAGCAGCCAAGATGGCAGTTTCTACGAGCAGTACTTC
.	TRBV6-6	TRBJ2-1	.	CASKITGNNEQFF	TGTGCCAGCAAAATTACAGGAAACAATGAGCAGTTCTTC
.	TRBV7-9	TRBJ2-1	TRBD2	CASSSRLAGFNEQFF	TGTGCCAGCAGCTCTCGACTAGCGGGCTTCAATGAGCAGTTCTTC
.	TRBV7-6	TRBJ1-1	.	CASSFPETQGSSAGAFF	TGTGCCAGCAGCTTTCCAGAAACACAGGGTAGTTCGGCGGGTGCTTTCTTT
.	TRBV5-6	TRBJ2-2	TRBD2	CASSLGLADTGELFF	TGTGCCAGCAGCTTGGGTCTAGCGGACACCGGGGAGCTGTTTTTT
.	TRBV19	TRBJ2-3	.	CASSIADTQYF	TGTGCCAGTAGTATCGCAGATACGCAGTATTTT
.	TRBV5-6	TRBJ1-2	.	CASSWTSTSGYTF	TGTGCCAGCAGCTGGACATCCACAAGTGGCTACACCTTC
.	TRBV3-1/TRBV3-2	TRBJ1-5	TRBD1	CASSQAGTGNNQPQHF	TGTGCCAGCAGCCAGGCCGGGACAGGTAACAATCAGCCCCAGCATTTT
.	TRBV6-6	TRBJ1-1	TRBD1	CASSRTGQGFRVRTEAFF	TGTGCCAGCAGTCGGACAGGACAGGGATTTAGAGTTAGGACTGAAGCTTTCTTT
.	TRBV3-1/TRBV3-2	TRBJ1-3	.	CASSQVSQSSGNTIYF	TGTGCCAGCAGCCAAGTCTCACAGTCCTCTGGAAACACCATATATTTT
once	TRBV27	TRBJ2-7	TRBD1	CASSPGTATYEQYF	TGTGCCAGCAGTCCCGGGACAGCGACCTACGAGCAGTACTTC